This record looks at one T cell receptor beta chain sequence and its context. Its antigen is not identified. This CDR3 is built from 13 residues. Germline lookup yields CDR1 MNHEY and CDR2 SVGAGI. V was shortened by 7 bases and J by 1 base, with 10 bases between the two germline ends. The data are from a study of cytomegalovirus exposure and HLA in healthy donors. Study-wide results and caveats: The study designated about 160 TCR beta chains cytomegalovirus-associated. Immune exposure information comprised only CMV serostatus. Because they were indistinguishable, some V segments, including TRBV6-2 and TRBV6-3, were excluded. Later analysis indicated greater clonal expansion among HLA-associated TCR beta chains than among equally common other chains.

The PCR was carried out with 60 Vbeta primers and 13 Jbeta primers. Profiled with immunoSEQ multiplex PCR; TCRdb holds only in-frame clones, not every one. The sample shows some 140,000 clones, roughly three quarters of them seen only once. The chain uses TRBV6-5 and TRBJ1-1; D is unresolved. The sample consisted of PBMCs. The sequence derives from a man younger than 45 in good health and CMV-seropositive. The CDR3 loop is CASTKRENTEAFF. As DNA, the CDR3 is TGTGCCAGCACAAAACGGGAGAACACTGAAGCTTTCTTT.